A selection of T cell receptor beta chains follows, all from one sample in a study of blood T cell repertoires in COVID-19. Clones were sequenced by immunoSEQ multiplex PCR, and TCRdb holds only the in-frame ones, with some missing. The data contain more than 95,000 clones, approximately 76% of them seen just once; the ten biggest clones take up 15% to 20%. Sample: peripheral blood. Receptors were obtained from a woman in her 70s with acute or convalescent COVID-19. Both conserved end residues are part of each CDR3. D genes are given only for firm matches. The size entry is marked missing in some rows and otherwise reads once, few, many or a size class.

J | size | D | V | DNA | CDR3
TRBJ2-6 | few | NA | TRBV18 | TGTGCCAGCTCACCACAGGTGCTTTCTGGGACATCCGGGAACGTCCTGACTTTC | CASSPQVLSGTSGNVLTF
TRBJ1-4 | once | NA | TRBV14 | TGTGCCAGCAGCCAGGCCATAGGATCAGGGGAAAAACTGTTTTTT | CASSQAIGSGEKLFF
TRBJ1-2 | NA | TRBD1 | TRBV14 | TGTGCCAGCAGCCCGAGGACAGGGTGGCCCCCTTATGGCTACACCTTC | CASSPRTGWPPYGYTF
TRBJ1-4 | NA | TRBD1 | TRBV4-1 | TGCGCCAGCAGCACCGGGACAGCAACTAATGAAAAACTGTTTTTT | CASSTGTATNEKLFF
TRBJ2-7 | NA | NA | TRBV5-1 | TGCGCCAGCAGCCCTCAAGGGGGGGCCTCCTACGAGCAGTACTTC | CASSPQGGASYEQYF
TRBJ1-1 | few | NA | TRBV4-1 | TGCGCCAGCAGCCAAAACTTGAACACTGAAGCTTTCTTT | CASSQNLNTEAFF
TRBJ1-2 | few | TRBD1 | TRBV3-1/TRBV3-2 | TGTGCCAGCAGCCTCCACGGACAGGGGGCAGGCTATGGCTACACCTTC | CASSLHGQGAGYGYTF
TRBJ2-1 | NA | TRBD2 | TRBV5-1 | TGCGCCAGCAGTCTTGGATTTGGGACTAGCGGCCTGAGGGGTGAGCAGTTCTTC | CASSLGFGTSGLRGEQFF
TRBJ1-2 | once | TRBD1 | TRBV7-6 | TGTGCCAGCAGCTTAGCACTAGGGGGCATCTCATATGGCTACACCTTC | CASSLALGGISYGYTF
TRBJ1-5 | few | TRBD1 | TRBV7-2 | TGTGCCAGCAGCTCTACAGGGGGCCTATGGCAGCCCCAGCATTTT | CASSSTGGLWQPQHF
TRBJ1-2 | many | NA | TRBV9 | TGTGCCAGCAGCGTCGGACAGTCGTTCGGCTATGGCTACACCTTC | CASSVGQSFGYGYTF
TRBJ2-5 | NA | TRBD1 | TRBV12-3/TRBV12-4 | TGTGCCAGCAGGGGACAGGCAAAAGAGACCCAGTACTTC | CASRGQAKETQYF
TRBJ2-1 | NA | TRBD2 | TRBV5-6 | TGTGCCAGCAGCCCCCTCAGCGGGGGAGATTTGTTGGACTACAATGAGCAGTTCTTC | CASSPLSGGDLLDYNEQFF
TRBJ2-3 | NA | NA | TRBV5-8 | TGTGCCAGCAGCCGAAAACAGGGTTGGACAGATACGCAGTATTTT | CASSRKQGWTDTQYF
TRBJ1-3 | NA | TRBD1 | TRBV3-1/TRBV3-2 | TGTGCCAGCTCACCCACAGGGGCCGAGGCCGGAAACACCATATATTTT | CASSPTGAEAGNTIYF
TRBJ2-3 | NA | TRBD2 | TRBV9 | TGTGCCAGCAGCGTAGGGGGGACTAGCGGCACAGATACGCAGTATTTT | CASSVGGTSGTDTQYF
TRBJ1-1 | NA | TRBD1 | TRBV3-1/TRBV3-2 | TGTGCCAGCAGCCAAGATTTAGGACAGGGGAACACTGAAGCTTTCTTT | CASSQDLGQGNTEAFF
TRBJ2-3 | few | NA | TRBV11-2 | TGTGCCAGCAGCTTACGGCGGGCGGTAGGGAGCACAGATACGCAGTATTTT | CASSLRRAVGSTDTQYF
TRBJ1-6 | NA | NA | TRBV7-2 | TGTGCCAGCAGCTTATTAGGAGGGGCGCAGTCGCCCCTCCACTTT | CASSLLGGAQSPLHF
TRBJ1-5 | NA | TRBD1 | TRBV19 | TGTGCCAGTAGTATATTCCGACAGGGGGCCGGTGATCAGCCCCAGCATTTT | CASSIFRQGAGDQPQHF
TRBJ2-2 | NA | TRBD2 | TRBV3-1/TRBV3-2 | TGTGCCAGCAGCCAGGAGCGGGGGGGCCCCACCGGGGAGCTGTTTTTT | CASSQERGGPTGELFF
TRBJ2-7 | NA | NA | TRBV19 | TGTGCCAGTCAGCCACAGGGCGTCGACGAGCAGTACTTC | CASQPQGVDEQYF
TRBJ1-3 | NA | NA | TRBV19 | TGTGCCAGTAGTATAGAGTACGCACAGCCTGGAAACACCATATATTTT | CASSIEYAQPGNTIYF
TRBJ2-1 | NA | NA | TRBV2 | TGTGCCAGCAGCGGCATTTTGGGGGGAGCGTTTTACAATGAGCAGTTCTTC | CASSGILGGAFYNEQFF
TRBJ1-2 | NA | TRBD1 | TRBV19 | TGTGCCAGTAGTGCCAAGGACAGGGTGATTGGCTATGGCTACACCTTC | CASSAKDRVIGYGYTF
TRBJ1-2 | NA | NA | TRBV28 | TGTGCCAGCAGTTTCCCCGAGGGAGGGTGGGGCTATGGCTACACCTTC | CASSFPEGGWGYGYTF
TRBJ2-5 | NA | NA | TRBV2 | TGTGCCAGCAGTCCCCAGACTAGTAGGGTTGAGACCCAGTACTTC | CASSPQTSRVETQYF
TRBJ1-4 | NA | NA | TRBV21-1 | TGTGCCAGCAGCAAATGCTGTCGTGGTGGGGACAGTAATGAAAAACTGTTTTTT | CASSKCCRGGDSNEKLFF
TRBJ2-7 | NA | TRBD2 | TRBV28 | TGTGCCACCGCCTGGCGGGGGGGATACGAGCAGTACTTC | CATAWRGGYEQYF
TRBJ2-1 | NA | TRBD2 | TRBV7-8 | TGTGCCAGCAGCTTAGCAGCTAGCGGGGGCCAGTTCTTC | CASSLAASGGQFF
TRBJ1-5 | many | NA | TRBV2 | TGTGCCAGCAGTGTCGACAATAGCAATCAGCCCCAGCATTTT | CASSVDNSNQPQHF
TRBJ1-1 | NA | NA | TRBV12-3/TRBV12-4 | TGTGCCAGCAGTTTAACGGGGGTCACTGAAGCTTTCTTT | CASSLTGVTEAFF
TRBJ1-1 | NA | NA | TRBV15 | TGTGCCACCAGCAGAGCCTTAGATGGCACTGAAGCTTTCTTT | CATSRALDGTEAFF
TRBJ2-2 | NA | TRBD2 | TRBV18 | TGTGCCAGCTCACCTCCGCCGGCTAGCGGTCTCACCGGGGAGCTGTTTTTT | CASSPPPASGLTGELFF
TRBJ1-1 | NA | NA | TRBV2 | TGTGCCAGCAGCCAGGGCCACACTGAAGCTTTCTTT | CASSQGHTEAFF